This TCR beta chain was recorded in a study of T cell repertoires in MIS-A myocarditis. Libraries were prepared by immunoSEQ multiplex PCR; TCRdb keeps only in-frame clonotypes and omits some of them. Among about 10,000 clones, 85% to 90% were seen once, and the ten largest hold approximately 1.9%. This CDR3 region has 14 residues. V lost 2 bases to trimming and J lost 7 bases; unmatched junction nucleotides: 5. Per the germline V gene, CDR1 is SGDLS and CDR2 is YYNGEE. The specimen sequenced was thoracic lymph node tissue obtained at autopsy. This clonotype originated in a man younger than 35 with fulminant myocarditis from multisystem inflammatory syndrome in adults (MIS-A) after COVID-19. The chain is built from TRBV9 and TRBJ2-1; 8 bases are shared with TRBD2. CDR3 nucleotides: TGTGCCAGCAGCGTCAGCGGGAGCATAAATGAGCAGTTCTTC. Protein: CASSVSGSINEQFF.